Following are 28 T cell receptor beta chains from one sample sequenced in a study of CD8+CD57+ T cells in acquired aplastic anemia. The template used for profiling TCR beta VDJ and CDR3 was genomic DNA. From the reads, TCRdb called clonotypes with MiXCR, one entry per CDR3 protein. The table has some 220,000 distinct CDR3 sequences, about 37% seen once. Sequenced: sorted CD4+, CD8+, or CD8+CD57+ T cells (not recorded which) from PBMCs. The source is a human donor in good health, serving as a control.

The gene calls are TRBV29-1 and TRBJ1-5; possibly TRBD1 for D (5 bases). Trimming took off 4 bases at V and 9 bases at J, with 19 bases between the two ends. From germline, CDR1 is SQVTM and CDR2 ANQGSEA. The CDR3 is made up of 14 amino acids. The CDR3 DNA sequence: TGCAGCGTTGTCCTGACGGGGGAAATAGGGCCCCAGCATTTT. Protein: CSVVLTGEIGPQHF.

Concerning this clonotype itself: The conserved phenylalanine or tryptophan is not found at the CDR3 terminus, so this likely reflects a read error. Because the CDR3's place on the DNA is in doubt, the DNA is left out and the CDR3 is given as listed by TCRdb. This sequence joins TRBV2 and TRBJ2-6; TRBD1, as called in the table, went unchecked against the DNA. The CDR3 is made up of 8 amino acids, end residues included. Germline CDR1 is SNHLY and CDR2 is FYNNEI. CDR3 sequence reads: CASRRVGT.

The chain combines TRBV12-5 with TRBJ2-7; D may be TRBD1 or TRBD2 (5 bases each). CDR3 size: 15 residues. Germline V gene sequence: CDR1 LGHNT, CDR2 FRNRAP. Deletions cut 0 bases from V and 6 bases from J, with 15 bases between. CDR3 sequence: CASGLVWQGPGEQYF. The CDR3 DNA reads TGTGCTAGTGGTTTGGTATGGCAGGGACCGGGCGAGCAGTACTTC. The whole variable domain, filled in from reference TRBV12-5 and TRBJ2-7, reads DARVTQTPRHKVTEMGQEVTMRCQPILGHNTVFWYRQTMMQGLELLAYFRNRAPLDDSGMPKDRFSAEMPDATLATLKIQPSEPRDSAVYFCASGLVWQGPGEQYFGPGTRLTVT.

This chain uses TRBV10-3 with TRBJ1-4; no reliable D call. The CDR3 is 13 amino acids. Between the trimmed V and J ends, which lost 10 bases and 8 bases, there was a span of 17 bases. From germline, CDR1 is ENHRY and CDR2 SYGVKD. The DNA of the CDR3 is TGTGCCAGCATTGGGAGGTCTCAAGAAAAACTGTTTTTT. Protein product: CASIGRSQEKLFF.

The chain uses TRBV10-2 and TRBJ2-5; D is perhaps TRBD1 or TRBD2 (6 bases each). This CDR3 is 16 amino acids long. Germline V gene data show CDR1 as WSHSY and CDR2 as SAAADI. V was shortened by 2 bases and J by 5 bases, with 18 bases between the two germline ends. DNA for the CDR3: TGCGCCAGCAGTGAGACAGATCGGGGGCCAGGGGAGACCCAGTACTTC. Protein product: CASSETDRGPGETQYF.

As concerns this clonotype: This may be a read error, as it is one base from a much larger clone. The chain recombines TRBV2 with TRBJ1-6; D is possibly TRBD1 (6 bases). Per the germline V gene, CDR1 is SNHLY and CDR2 is FYNNEI. This CDR3 region has 15 residues. Written as DNA, the CDR3 is TGTGCCAGCTGGGGCGCGGGGGCTTATAGTTCACCCCTCCACTTT. This gives the protein CASWGAGAYSSPLHF.

This rearrangement joins TRBV19 to TRBJ1-2, with a tentative D call TRBD1 (5 bases). The CDR3 runs to 14 residues. Trimming pared 7 bases from V and 4 bases from J, leaving 16 bases between. Per the germline V gene, CDR1 is LNHDA and CDR2 is SQIVND (reference sequence). The CDR3 DNA reads as TGTGCCAGTAACAGACAGCCTGGGGGCTATGGCTACACCTTC. This encodes CASNRQPGGYGYTF.

As regards this clonotype: A much larger clone differs from this one at a single base, so this may be a read error. The V call is TRBV7-2, the J call TRBJ1-2, with a tentative D call TRBD1 (5 bases). The length of the CDR3 is 12 residues. V lost 4 bases and J 9 bases, leaving 12 bases between the germline ends. Germline V CDR1 and CDR2: SGHTA, FQGNSA. This CDR3 reads CASSWDGESYTF. For the CDR3, the DNA is TGTGCCAGCAGCTGGGACGGGGAAAGCTACACCTTC.

This clonotype was counted once. This chain joins TRBV19 and TRBJ1-6, with D unresolved. Looked up from germline, CDR1 is LNHDA and CDR2 is SQIVND (reference sequence). Trimming shortened V by 3 bases and J by 6 bases, and 12 bases separated the two germline ends. This CDR3 contains 15 residues. CDR3 in DNA: TGTGCCAGTAGTATTTACGGGTTTTCTAATTCACCCCTCCACTTT. It is translated as CASSIYGFSNSPLHF.

The chain couples TRBV5-1 to TRBJ1-2; D call uncertain. Germline lookup yields CDR1 SGHRS and CDR2 YFSETQ. Trimming cost V 3 bases and J 4 bases, with 10 bases left between them. The CDR3 totals 13 residues. In DNA form, the CDR3 reads TGCGCCAGCAGCTCCGACCCCTTCTATGGCTACACCTTC. As protein: CASSSDPFYGYTF.

The chain is built from TRBV15 and TRBJ2-7; 7 bases are a match to TRBD1. V was pared by 3 bases and J by 2 bases, with 10 bases of the junction left unmatched. The length of the CDR3 is 16 residues. Per germline, CDR1 LNHNV and CDR2 YYDKDF (reference sequence). The CDR3 loop reads CATSRVPGRGPYEQYF. The CDR3 bases are TGTGCCACCAGCAGGGTACCGGGTAGGGGGCCCTACGAGCAGTACTTC.

This clonotype was seen repeatedly, ten times or more. The J gene is TRBJ1-6, the V gene TRBV2, with D unclear. This CDR3 has 14 residues. V was clipped by 6 bases and J by 8 bases, with 14 bases between them. Germline V gene sequence: CDR1 SNHLY, CDR2 FYNNEI. The CDR3 is CASSAPGIYSPLHF. As DNA, the CDR3 is TGTGCCAGCAGCGCCCCGGGGATCTATTCACCCCTCCACTTT.

This clonotype was seen at least ten times. V gene TRBV7-2 combines with J gene TRBJ1-2; D is perhaps TRBD1 (6 bases). CDR3 size: 15 residues. Germline CDR1 SGHTA, CDR2 FQGNSA. The V gene lost 3 bases and the J gene lost 0 bases, with 11 bases spanning the gap. The CDR3 here is CASSLNRVANYGYTF. The CDR3 bases are TGTGCCAGCAGCTTGAACAGGGTAGCTAACTATGGCTACACCTTC.

At least ten counts were recorded for this clonotype. The V and J genes are TRBV3-1 and TRBJ2-5, with D perhaps matching TRBD1 (6 bases). In germline, CDR1 is LGHDT, CDR2 YNNKEL (reference sequence). V shed 0 bases and J shed 9 bases, with 11 bases lying between them. This CDR3 is 13 amino acids long. CDR3: CASSQDRGVAQYF. The CDR3 DNA sequence: TGTGCCAGCAGCCAAGACAGGGGAGTGGCCCAGTACTTC.

The chain uses TRBV7-8 and TRBJ1-1; D is perhaps TRBD1 (5 bases). The V end was cut by 9 bases, the J end by 3 bases, with 14 bases between. This CDR3 spans 13 amino acids. CDR1 and CDR2 from the germline V gene are SGHVS and FQNEAQ. CDR3 protein: CASRSTEYTEAFF. Here the CDR3 DNA reads TGTGCCAGTAGGTCGACAGAGTACACTGAAGCTTTCTTT.

This clonotype was picked up a small number of times. The chain employs TRBV20-1 and TRBJ2-7; 9 positions agree with TRBD2. After removal of 1 base from V and 2 bases from J, the junction contained 3 bases not matched to a gene. Looked up from germline, CDR1 is DFQATT and CDR2 is SNEGSKA (reference sequence). The CDR3 has 14 amino acids. The CDR3 here is CSARAGLATYEQYF. The CDR3 region has the DNA TGCAGTGCTAGAGCCGGACTAGCGACCTACGAGCAGTACTTC.

V usage is TRBV3-1 and J usage is TRBJ1-2, with 11 bases aligning to TRBD1. The CDR3 spans 18 residues. In germline, CDR1 is LGHDT, CDR2 YNNKEL (reference sequence). After removal of 4 bases from V and 5 bases from J, the junction contained 15 bases not matched to a gene. This chain's CDR3 is CASSRRGQGARPLYGYTF. For the CDR3, the DNA is TGTGCCAGCAGCCGCCGAGGACAGGGGGCTCGGCCACTATATGGCTACACCTTC. The whole variable domain, remainder taken from reference TRBV3-1 and TRBJ1-2, is DTAVSQTPKYLVTQMGNDKSIKCEQNLGHDTMYWYKQDSKKFLKIMFSYNNKELIINETVPNRFSPKSPDKAHLNLHINSLELGDSAVYFCASSRRGQGARPLYGYTFGSGTRLTVV.

This clonotype turned up a few times. The V gene is TRBV19, the J gene TRBJ2-7; 9 nucleotides line up with TRBD2. With 2 bases clipped from V and 0 bases from J, the junction kept 11 bases outside the gene matches. CDR1 is LNHDA and CDR2 is SQIVND in the germline V gene (reference sequence). This CDR3 is 18 amino acids long. This chain's CDR3 is CASSINFALAGSSYEQYF. The CDR3 DNA follows: TGTGCCAGTAGTATAAATTTTGCGCTAGCGGGGAGCTCCTACGAGCAGTACTTC.

This clonotype was detected a few times. V is TRBV12-3 or TRBV12-4 and J is TRBJ2-7, with D tentatively TRBD1 (7 bases). The CDR3 spans 14 residues. The V gene lost 7 bases and the J gene lost 3 bases, with 16 bases spanning the gap. CDR3 nucleotides: TGTGCCAGCACGGGGGACAGACAGAACTACGAGCAGTACTTC. Its translation: CASTGDRQNYEQYF.

The chain joins TRBV24-1 to TRBJ2-1, with D possibly being TRBD1 (6 bases). The CDR3 sequence is 12 residues long. V gave up 12 bases and J gave up 8 bases, with 16 bases separating them. The germline CDR1 and CDR2 sequences are KGHDR and SFDVKD. CDR3 residues: CAPGLDSDEQFF. Written as DNA, the CDR3 is TGTGCCCCCGGGTTGGACAGCGATGAGCAGTTCTTC.

Ten or more counts support this clonotype. The DNA for the CDR3 is TGTGCCAGCAGTTTTACCGAGGGGGCCTACGAGCAGTACTTC. Translated, it gives CASSFTEGAYEQYF. The V gene is TRBV12-3 or TRBV12-4, the J gene TRBJ2-7, with a tentative D call TRBD1 (6 bases). V was shortened by 3 bases and J by 2 bases, with 11 bases between the two germline ends. The CDR3 is made up of 14 amino acids.

This clonotype was observed many times. The genes are TRBV10-3 and TRBJ1-6; the match to TRBD1 covers 9 bases. The CDR3 consists of 14 residues. The V gene's germline CDR1 is ENHRY and CDR2 SYGVKD. The V gene end was trimmed by 6 bases and the J gene end by 8 bases; junction bases not matched to a gene: 5. This CDR3 is CAISPQGADSPLHF. For the CDR3, the DNA is TGTGCCATCAGCCCACAGGGGGCTGATTCACCCCTCCACTTT.

This clonotype was found a few times. Possible read error: a much larger clone is one base away. V is TRBV20-1 and J is TRBJ2-1; 8 bases match TRBD1. With V trimmed by 0 bases and J by 5 bases, 3 bases remained unmatched. Germline loops: CDR1 DFQATT, CDR2 SNEGSKA (reference sequence). The CDR3 consists of 14 residues. CDR3 region: CSARDRGLDNEQFF. DNA for the CDR3: TGCAGTGCTAGAGACAGGGGGCTCGACAATGAGCAGTTCTTC.

This clonotype was counted ten times or more. This chain links TRBV6-1 with TRBJ1-2; D gene uncertain. The CDR3 runs 13 residues. Per the germline V gene, CDR1 is MNHNS and CDR2 is SASEGT. Trimming left V 6 bases short and J 6 bases short, with 14 bases between. The CDR3 DNA reads as TGTGCCAGCAGCCCGGCTGTGGGCAATGGCTACACCTTC. Protein product: CASSPAVGNGYTF.

This clonotype was recorded once. Being one base from a much bigger clone, this may be a read error. The chain employs TRBV7-3 and TRBJ1-2; D remains ambiguous. This CDR3 spans 16 amino acids. Trimming pared 5 bases from V and 2 bases from J, leaving 18 bases between. CDR1 is SGHTA and CDR2 is FQGTGA in the germline V gene. As DNA, the CDR3 is TGTGCCAGCAGCCCCGGATCCAGGCCTGAAAACTATGGCTACACCTTC. Protein: CASSPGSRPENYGYTF. The full variable domain, rest sourced from reference TRBV7-3 and TRBJ1-2, is GAGVSQTPSNKVTEKGKYVELRCDPISGHTALYWYRQSLGQGPEFLIYFQGTGAADDSGLPNDRFFAVRPEGSVSTLKIQRTERGDSAVYLCASSPGSRPENYGYTFGSGTRLTVV.

V and J are TRBV7-8 and TRBJ1-6; maybe TRBD1 (6 bases). V was trimmed by 5 bases and J by 4 bases, leaving 15 bases between them. The CDR3 contains 16 residues. Germline CDR1 reads SGHVS; CDR2 reads FQNEAQ. This chain's CDR3 is CASSQQAGAYNSPLHF. For the CDR3, the DNA is TGTGCCAGCAGCCAGCAGGCAGGGGCGTATAATTCACCCCTCCACTTT. Full variable domain (missing parts from reference TRBV7-8 and TRBJ1-6): GAGVSQSPRYKVAKRGQDVALRCDPISGHVSLFWYQQALGQGPEFLTYFQNEAQLDKSGLPSDRFFAERPEGSVSTLKIQRTQQEDSAVYLCASSQQAGAYNSPLHFGNGTRLTVT.

This clonotype was seen at least ten times. The gene calls are TRBV19 and TRBJ1-1; D is unresolved. The CDR3 contains 12 residues. Trimming took off 4 bases at V and 1 base at J, with 4 bases between the two ends. Germline-derived CDR1 and CDR2 are LNHDA and SQIVND (reference sequence). The CDR3 bases are TGTGCCAGTAGTAAGGGGAACACTGAAGCTTTCTTT. It yields the protein CASSKGNTEAFF.

V usage is TRBV29-1 and J usage is TRBJ1-6; D unclear. CDR3 length: 13 amino acids. Trimming took 6 bases from V and 8 from J, leaving 14 bases between them. Germline V gene lookup returns CDR1 SQVTM and CDR2 ANQGSEA. DNA for the CDR3: TGCAGCGTCTACTTAACGGGAGATTCACCCCTCCACTTT. Translated: CSVYLTGDSPLHF.